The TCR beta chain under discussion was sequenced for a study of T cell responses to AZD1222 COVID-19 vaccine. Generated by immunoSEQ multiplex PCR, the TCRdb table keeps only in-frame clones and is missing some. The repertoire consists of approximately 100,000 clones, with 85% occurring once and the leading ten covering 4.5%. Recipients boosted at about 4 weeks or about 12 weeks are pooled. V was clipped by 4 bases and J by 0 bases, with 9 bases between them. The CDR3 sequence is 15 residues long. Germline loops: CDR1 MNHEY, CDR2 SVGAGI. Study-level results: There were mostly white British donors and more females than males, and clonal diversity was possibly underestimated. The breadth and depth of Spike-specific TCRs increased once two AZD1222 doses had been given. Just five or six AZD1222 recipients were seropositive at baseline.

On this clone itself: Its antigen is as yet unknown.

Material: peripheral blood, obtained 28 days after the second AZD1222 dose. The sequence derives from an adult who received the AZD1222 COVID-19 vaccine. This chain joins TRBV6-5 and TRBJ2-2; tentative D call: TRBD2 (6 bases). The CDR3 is CASSLEGPNTGELFF. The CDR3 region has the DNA TGTGCCAGCAGTTTGGAGGGACCGAACACCGGGGAGCTGTTTTTT.